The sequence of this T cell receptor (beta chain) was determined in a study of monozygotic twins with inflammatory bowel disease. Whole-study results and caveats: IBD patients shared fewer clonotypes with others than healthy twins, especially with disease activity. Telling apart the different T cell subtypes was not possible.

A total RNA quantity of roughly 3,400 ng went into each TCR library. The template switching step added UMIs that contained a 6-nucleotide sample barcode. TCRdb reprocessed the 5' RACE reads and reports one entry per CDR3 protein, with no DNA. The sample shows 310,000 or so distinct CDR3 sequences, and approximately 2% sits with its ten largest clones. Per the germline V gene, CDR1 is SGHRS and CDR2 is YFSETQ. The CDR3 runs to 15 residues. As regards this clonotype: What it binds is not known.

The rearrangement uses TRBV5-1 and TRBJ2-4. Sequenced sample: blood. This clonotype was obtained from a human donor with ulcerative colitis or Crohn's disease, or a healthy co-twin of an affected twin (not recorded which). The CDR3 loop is CASSLDPSAKNIQYF.